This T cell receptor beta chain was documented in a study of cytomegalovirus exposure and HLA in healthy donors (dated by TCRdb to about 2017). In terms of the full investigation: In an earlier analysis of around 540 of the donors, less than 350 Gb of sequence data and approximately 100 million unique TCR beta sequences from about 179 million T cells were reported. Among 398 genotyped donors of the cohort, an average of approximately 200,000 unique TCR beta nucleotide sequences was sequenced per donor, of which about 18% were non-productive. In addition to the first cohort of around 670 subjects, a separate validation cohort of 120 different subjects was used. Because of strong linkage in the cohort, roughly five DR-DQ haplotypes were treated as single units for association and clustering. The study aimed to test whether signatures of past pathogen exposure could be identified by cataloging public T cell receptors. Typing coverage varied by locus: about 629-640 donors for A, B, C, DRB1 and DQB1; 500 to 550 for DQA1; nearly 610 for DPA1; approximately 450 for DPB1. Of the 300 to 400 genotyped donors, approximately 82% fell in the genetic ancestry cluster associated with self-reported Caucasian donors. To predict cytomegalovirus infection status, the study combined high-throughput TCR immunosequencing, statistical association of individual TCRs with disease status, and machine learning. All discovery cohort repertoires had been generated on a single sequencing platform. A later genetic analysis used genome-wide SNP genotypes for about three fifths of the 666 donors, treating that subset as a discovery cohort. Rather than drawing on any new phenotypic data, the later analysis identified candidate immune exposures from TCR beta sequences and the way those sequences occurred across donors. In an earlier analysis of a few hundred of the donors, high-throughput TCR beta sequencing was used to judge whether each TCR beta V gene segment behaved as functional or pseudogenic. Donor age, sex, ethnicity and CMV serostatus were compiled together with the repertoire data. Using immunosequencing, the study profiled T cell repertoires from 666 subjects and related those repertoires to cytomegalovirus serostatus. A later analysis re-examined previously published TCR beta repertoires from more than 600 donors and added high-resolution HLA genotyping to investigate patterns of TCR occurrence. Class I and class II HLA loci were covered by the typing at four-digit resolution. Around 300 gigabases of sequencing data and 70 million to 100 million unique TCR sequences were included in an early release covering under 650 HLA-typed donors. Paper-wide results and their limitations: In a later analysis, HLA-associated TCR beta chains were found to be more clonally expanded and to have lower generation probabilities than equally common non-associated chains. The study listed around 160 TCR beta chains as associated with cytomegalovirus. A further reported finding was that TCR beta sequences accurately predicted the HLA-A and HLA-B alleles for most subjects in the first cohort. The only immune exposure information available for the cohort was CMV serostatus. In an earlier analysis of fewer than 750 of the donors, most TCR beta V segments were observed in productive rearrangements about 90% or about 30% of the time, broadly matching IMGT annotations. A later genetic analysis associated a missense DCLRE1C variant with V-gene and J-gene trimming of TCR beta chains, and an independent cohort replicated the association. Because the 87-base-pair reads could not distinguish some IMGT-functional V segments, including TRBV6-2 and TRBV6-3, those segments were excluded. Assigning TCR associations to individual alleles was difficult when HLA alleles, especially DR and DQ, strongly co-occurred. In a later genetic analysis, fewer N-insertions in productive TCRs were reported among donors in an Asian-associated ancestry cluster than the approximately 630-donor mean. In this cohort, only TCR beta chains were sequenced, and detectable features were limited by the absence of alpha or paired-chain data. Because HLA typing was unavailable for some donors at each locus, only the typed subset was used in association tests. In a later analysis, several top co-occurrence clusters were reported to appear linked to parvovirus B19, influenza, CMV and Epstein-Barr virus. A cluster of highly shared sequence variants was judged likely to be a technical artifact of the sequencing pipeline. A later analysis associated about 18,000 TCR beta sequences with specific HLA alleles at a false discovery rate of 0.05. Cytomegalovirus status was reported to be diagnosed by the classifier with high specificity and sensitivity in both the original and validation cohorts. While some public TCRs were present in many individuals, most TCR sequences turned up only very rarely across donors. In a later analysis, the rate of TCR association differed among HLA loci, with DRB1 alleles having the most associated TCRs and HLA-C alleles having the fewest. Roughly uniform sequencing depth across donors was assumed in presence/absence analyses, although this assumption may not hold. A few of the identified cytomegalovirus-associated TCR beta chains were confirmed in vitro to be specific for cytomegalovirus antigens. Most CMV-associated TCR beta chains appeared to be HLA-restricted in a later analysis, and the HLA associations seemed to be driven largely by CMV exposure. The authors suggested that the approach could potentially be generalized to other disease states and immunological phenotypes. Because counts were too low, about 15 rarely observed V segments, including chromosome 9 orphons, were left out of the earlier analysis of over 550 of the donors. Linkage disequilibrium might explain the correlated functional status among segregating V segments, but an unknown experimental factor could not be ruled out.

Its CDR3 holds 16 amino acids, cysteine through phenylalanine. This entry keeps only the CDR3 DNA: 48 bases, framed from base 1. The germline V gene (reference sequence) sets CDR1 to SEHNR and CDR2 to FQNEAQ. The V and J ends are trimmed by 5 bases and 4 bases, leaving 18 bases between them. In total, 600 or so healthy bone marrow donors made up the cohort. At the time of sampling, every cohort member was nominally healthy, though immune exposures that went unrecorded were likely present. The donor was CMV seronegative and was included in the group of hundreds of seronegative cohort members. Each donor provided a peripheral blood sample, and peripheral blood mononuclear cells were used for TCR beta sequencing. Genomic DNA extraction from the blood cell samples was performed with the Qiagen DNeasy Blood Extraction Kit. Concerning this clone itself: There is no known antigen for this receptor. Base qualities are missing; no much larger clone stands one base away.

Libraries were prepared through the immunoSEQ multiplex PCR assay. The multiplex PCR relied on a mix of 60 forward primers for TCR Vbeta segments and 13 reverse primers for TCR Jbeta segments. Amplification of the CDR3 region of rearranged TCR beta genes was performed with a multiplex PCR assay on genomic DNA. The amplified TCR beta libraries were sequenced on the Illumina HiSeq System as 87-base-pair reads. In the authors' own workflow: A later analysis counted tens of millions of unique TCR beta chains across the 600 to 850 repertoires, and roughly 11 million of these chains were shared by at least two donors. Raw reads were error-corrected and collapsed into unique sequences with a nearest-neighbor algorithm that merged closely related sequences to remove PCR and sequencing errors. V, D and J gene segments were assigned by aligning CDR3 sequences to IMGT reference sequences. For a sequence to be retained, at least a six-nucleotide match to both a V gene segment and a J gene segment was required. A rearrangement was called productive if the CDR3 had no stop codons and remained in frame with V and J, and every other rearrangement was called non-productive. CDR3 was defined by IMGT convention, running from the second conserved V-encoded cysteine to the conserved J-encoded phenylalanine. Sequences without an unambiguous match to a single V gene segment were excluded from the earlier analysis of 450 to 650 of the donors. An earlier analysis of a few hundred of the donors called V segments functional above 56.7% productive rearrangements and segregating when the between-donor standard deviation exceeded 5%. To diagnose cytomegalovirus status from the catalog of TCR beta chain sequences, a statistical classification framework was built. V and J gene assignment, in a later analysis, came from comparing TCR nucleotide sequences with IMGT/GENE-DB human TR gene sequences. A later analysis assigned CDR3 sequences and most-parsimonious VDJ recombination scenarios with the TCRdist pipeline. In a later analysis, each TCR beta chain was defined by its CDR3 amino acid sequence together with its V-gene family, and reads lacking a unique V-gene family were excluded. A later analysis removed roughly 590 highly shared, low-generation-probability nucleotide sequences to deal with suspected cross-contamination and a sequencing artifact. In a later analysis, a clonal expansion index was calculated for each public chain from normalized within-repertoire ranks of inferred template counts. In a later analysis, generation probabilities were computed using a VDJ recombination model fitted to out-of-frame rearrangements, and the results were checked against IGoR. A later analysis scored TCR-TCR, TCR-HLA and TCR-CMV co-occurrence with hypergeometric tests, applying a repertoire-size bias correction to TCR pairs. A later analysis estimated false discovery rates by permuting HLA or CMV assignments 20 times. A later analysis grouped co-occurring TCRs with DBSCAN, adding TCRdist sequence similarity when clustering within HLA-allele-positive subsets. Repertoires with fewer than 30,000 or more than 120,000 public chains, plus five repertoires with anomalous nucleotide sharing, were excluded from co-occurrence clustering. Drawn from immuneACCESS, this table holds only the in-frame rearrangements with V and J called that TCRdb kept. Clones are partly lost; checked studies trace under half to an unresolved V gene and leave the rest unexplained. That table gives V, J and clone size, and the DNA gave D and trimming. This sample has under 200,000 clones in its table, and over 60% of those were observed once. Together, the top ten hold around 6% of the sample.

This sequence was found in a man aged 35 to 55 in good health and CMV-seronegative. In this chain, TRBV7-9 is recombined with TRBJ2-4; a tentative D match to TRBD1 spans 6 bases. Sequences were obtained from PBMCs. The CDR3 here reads CASSDSVWDNKNIQYF. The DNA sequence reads TGTGCCAGCAGCGATTCAGTCTGGGACAATAAAAACATTCAGTACTTC.